One and the same sample provided the 13 T cell receptor beta chains below, sequenced in a study of T-cell reconstitution after alpha-beta-depleted transplantation in children. TCRbeta library preparation incorporated unique molecular identifiers. TCRdb reprocessed the PCR reads with MiXCR, giving one entry per CDR3 protein. This table has roughly 590,000 distinct CDR3 sequences, approximately 15% appearing once. Sequencing was performed on PBMCs from the stem cell graft donor, taken from the stem cell graft. The origin of the receptors is a human donor who donated a stem cell graft to a child with acute myeloid leukemia.

This clonotype showed up many times. This sequence joins TRBV12-3 or TRBV12-4 and TRBJ1-1; D is undetermined. CDR3 length equals 12 residues. V was cut by 1 base and J by 11 bases, with 11 bases left in between. The CDR3, as DNA: TGTGCCAGCAGTTTAGTCCAGTCCGTGGCTTTCTTT. This encodes CASSLVQSVAFF.

The gene calls are TRBV5-1 and TRBJ2-7; no reliable D call. CDR3 length: 13 amino acids. The germline gives CDR1 SGHRS, CDR2 YFSETQ. The CDR3 DNA is TGCGCCAGCAGCTTGGGCCCCTCGAGCGAGCAGTGCGTC. This encodes CASSLGPSSEQCV.

This clonotype was detected many times. V and J are TRBV6-4 and TRBJ2-2; no reliable D call. Germline CDR1 is MRHNA and CDR2 is SNTAGT. This CDR3 has 11 amino acids. The V end was cut by 2 bases, the J end by 7 bases, with 2 bases between. CDR3 nucleotides: TGTGCCAGCAGTGACGGCGGGGAGCTGTTTTTT. Its protein is CASSDGGELFF.

This clonotype appeared many times. The chain links TRBV3-1 to TRBJ2-2; D may be TRBD1 or TRBD2 (5 bases each). This CDR3 region has 11 residues. The ends were cut back, 8 bases at V and 7 bases at J, with 8 bases in the middle. Germline values: CDR1 LGHDT, CDR2 YNNKEL (reference sequence). This chain's CDR3 is CASWGNGELFF. CDR3 coding DNA: TGTGCCAGCTGGGGGAACGGGGAGCTGTTTTTT.

This clonotype was seen repeatedly, ten times or more. The chain is built from TRBV7-2 and TRBJ1-6, with D possibly being TRBD1 (6 bases). V lost 1 base and J 5 bases, leaving 15 bases between the germline ends. Germline CDR1 SGHTA, CDR2 FQGNSA. The CDR3 consists of 17 residues. CDR3 coding DNA: TGTGCCAGCAGCTTAGGGGCAGGGGTTAGGCATAATTCACCCCTCCACTTT. The encoded protein is CASSLGAGVRHNSPLHF.

This rearrangement joins TRBV6-6 to TRBJ1-5; D remains unclear. Germline loops: CDR1 MNHNY, CDR2 SVGAGI (reference sequence). Trimming pared 8 bases from V and 3 bases from J, leaving 11 bases between. This CDR3 region has 13 residues. The CDR3 DNA is TGTGCCAGCTCTAACTTCTTCAATCAGCCCCAGCATTTT. Its protein is CASSNFFNQPQHF.

A remark on this clonotype: At one end the junction does not follow the germline gene, possibly because of a read error. This sequence joins TRBV20-1 and TRBJ2-1, with 8 bases lining up with TRBD1. Germline CDR1 reads DFQATT; CDR2 reads SNEGSKA (reference sequence). The CDR3 has 17 amino acids. The CDR3 loop reads CCAREAKDREVINEQFF. CDR3 nucleotide sequence: TGCTGTGCTAGAGAGGCGAAGGACAGGGAGGTGATCAATGAGCAGTTCTTC.

The chain is built from TRBV5-1 and TRBJ2-5; 8 nucleotides line up with TRBD1. From germline, CDR1 is SGHRS and CDR2 YFSETQ. Trimming removed 1 base from V and 5 bases from J; junction bases left unmatched: 4. The CDR3 spans 14 residues. CDR3 in amino acids: CASSLQGAEETQYF. In nucleotides, the CDR3 is TGCGCCAGCAGCTTGCAGGGGGCTGAGGAGACCCAGTACTTC.

Regarding this clonotype: A much larger clone differs by one base, so this may be a read error. V and J are TRBV7-9 and TRBJ1-1; no definite D call. The CDR3 extends over 12 amino acids. The ends were cut back, 5 bases at V and 1 base at J, with 5 bases in the middle. Germline loops: CDR1 SEHNR, CDR2 FQNEAQ (reference sequence). CDR3 in DNA: TGTGCCAGCAGCCCGGCGAACACTGAAGCTTTCTTT. This encodes CASSPANTEAFF.

The chain joins TRBV7-2 to TRBJ2-2; D unclear. CDR3 length: 17 amino acids. Trimming shortened V by 1 base and J by 2 bases, and 14 bases separated the two germline ends. Germline V gene lookup returns CDR1 SGHTA and CDR2 FQGNSA. CDR3 sequence reads: CASSLGRSALNTGELFF. The CDR3 DNA is TGTGCCAGCAGCTTAGGGAGATCGGCCCTTAACACCGGGGAGCTGTTTTTT.

A word on this clonotype: This sequence may be a read error, since a much larger clone differs from it by one base. The chain recombines TRBV12-3 or TRBV12-4 with TRBJ1-1, with no clear D. This CDR3 contains 15 residues. V was shortened by 6 bases and J by 2 bases, with 16 bases between the two germline ends. The CDR3 nucleotides are TGTGCCAGCAGCCCCGTGGGCAGCTTCAACACTGAAGCTTTCTTT. Residues: CASSPVGSFNTEAFF.

The sample holds many counts of this clonotype. The V gene is TRBV20-1, the J gene TRBJ1-5; 8 bases are shared with TRBD1. Per the germline V gene, CDR1 is DFQATT and CDR2 is SNEGSKA (reference sequence). The CDR3 contains 16 residues. Losses at the gene ends were 5 bases for V and 8 bases for J; bases not matched to a gene: 17. CDR3 residues: CSAVQGANLIWEPQHF. The CDR3 coding sequence is TGCAGTGCTGTTCAGGGGGCAAACCTGATATGGGAGCCCCAGCATTTT.

The chain couples TRBV7-2 to TRBJ1-1; D is possibly TRBD1 (5 bases). In germline, CDR1 is SGHTA, CDR2 FQGNSA. Trimming took 6 bases from V and 0 from J, leaving 20 bases between them. The CDR3 is 17 residues long. CDR3 DNA sequence: TGTGCCAGCAGTTTGTCCGGCGTGGGGGGAGTGAACACTGAAGCTTTCTTT. Translating gives CASSLSGVGGVNTEAFF.